Listed below are T cell receptor beta chains from one sample, sequenced in a study of CD4 T cells in relation to SARS-CoV-2 and coronaviruses. Method: immunoSEQ multiplex PCR; TCRdb's copy keeps in-frame clones and lacks some. The repertoire includes under 50,000 clones, 85% to 90% of them detected once, and more than 7% sits in the top ten. Specimen: memory CD4+ T cells from PBMCs. The receptors were sampled from an adult with COVID-19. CDR3s include the opening cysteine and the closing phenylalanine or tryptophan. The D gene is left open where the match is weak. Clone size is stated in some rows and not others, as once, few, many or a class when expanded.

>TRBV10-1|TRBJ2-5|16|TRBD2|.
CASSDAGTSTQETQYF
TGCGCCAGCAGTGATGCCGGGACTAGCACGCAAGAGACCCAGTACTTC
>TRBV27|TRBJ2-3|16|.|once
CASRYSIGAPTDTQYF
TGTGCCAGCCGTTACAGCATAGGGGCACCCACAGATACGCAGTATTTT
>TRBV2|TRBJ1-6|16|.|.
CASRTLTSTYNSPLHF
TGTGCCAGCAGGACCCTCACCAGCACCTATAATTCACCCCTCCACTTT
>TRBV5-1|TRBJ2-5|15|TRBD1|.
CASRGTGIPQETQYF
TGCGCCAGCAGAGGGACAGGGATACCACAAGAGACCCAGTACTTC
>TRBV24-1|TRBJ2-7|11|.|.
CATSDLGEQYF
TGTGCCACCAGTGATTTAGGAGAGCAGTACTTC
>TRBV11-2|TRBJ1-2|14|TRBD1|.
CASSSDRGRRGYTF
TGTGCCAGCAGCTCGGACAGGGGTCGGAGGGGCTACACCTTC
>TRBV11-2|TRBJ1-4|15|.|.
CASSLGEGANEKLFF
TGTGCCAGCAGCTTAGGGGAGGGAGCTAATGAAAAACTGTTTTTT
>TRBV19|TRBJ2-7|15|TRBD1|few
CASSMHGQGLYEQYF
TGTGCCAGTAGTATGCACGGACAGGGTCTCTACGAGCAGTACTTC
>TRBV19|TRBJ1-6|18|.|.
CASSIGTWSRSYNSPLHF
TGTGCCAGTAGTATTGGGACTTGGAGCCGCTCCTATAATTCACCCCTCCACTTT
>TRBV3-1/TRBV3-2|TRBJ1-2|15|.|.
CASSLGGASAYGYTF
TGTGCCAGCAGCCTGGGGGGGGCATCGGCCTATGGCTACACCTTC
>TRBV7-8|TRBJ2-7|12|.|.
CASSLERYEQYF
TGTGCCAGCAGCTTAGAACGATACGAGCAGTACTTC
>TRBV9|TRBJ2-1|15|TRBD2|.
CASSVGTSAFNEQFF
TGTGCCAGCAGCGTAGGGACTAGCGCTTTCAATGAGCAGTTCTTC
>TRBV13|TRBJ2-4|16|TRBD1|.
CASSQGGQGARNIQYF
TGTGCCAGCAGCCAAGGGGGGCAGGGGGCAAGAAACATTCAGTACTTC
>TRBV5-1|TRBJ2-7|18|TRBD2|.
CASSLGLAGGYNSYEQYF
TGCGCCAGCAGCTTGGGACTAGCGGGGGGCTATAACTCCTACGAGCAGTACTTC
>TRBV2|TRBJ2-1|15|TRBD2|few
CASSDISGGYNEQFF
TGTGCCAGCAGTGACATTAGCGGGGGGTACAATGAGCAGTTCTTC
>TRBV5-1|TRBJ1-6|14|.|.
CASSFPEPDSPLHF
TGCGCCAGCAGCTTTCCCGAACCCGATTCACCCCTCCACTTT
>TRBV19|TRBJ1-5|16|.|.
CASSIDPRREYQPQHF
TGTGCCAGTAGTATAGACCCCCGACGAGAGTATCAGCCCCAGCATTTT
>TRBV5-1|TRBJ2-4|16|.|.
CASSPGTRLAKNIQYF
TGCGCCAGCAGCCCCGGGACTCGCCTAGCCAAAAACATTCAGTACTTC
>TRBV5-1|TRBJ1-6|13|.|.
CASSPDGDSPLHF
TGCGCCAGCAGCCCGGATGGGGACTCACCCCTCCACTTT
>TRBV14|TRBJ1-6|12|.|.
CASSQPPGPLHF
TGTGCCAGCAGCCAACCGCCGGGACCCCTCCACTTT
>TRBV7-9|TRBJ2-7|15|TRBD1|.
CASSSFRDRAHEQYF
TGTGCCAGCAGCTCCTTCCGGGACAGGGCCCACGAGCAGTACTTC
>TRBV18|TRBJ1-1|13|TRBD1|.
CASLYRGRTEAFF
TGTGCCAGCTTATACAGGGGACGAACTGAAGCTTTCTTT
>TRBV7-2|TRBJ2-5|14|.|.
CASSLVGFGETQYF
TGTGCCAGCAGCTTAGTAGGGTTTGGAGAGACCCAGTACTTC
>TRBV15|TRBJ1-1|13|.|.
CATSRDRGRGAFF
TGTGCCACCAGCAGAGATAGGGGACGCGGAGCTTTCTTT
>TRBV28|TRBJ1-1|13|.|.
CASNPSRNTEAFF
TGTGCCTCCAATCCCTCTCGGAACACTGAAGCTTTCTTT
>TRBV5-1|TRBJ1-2|13|.|.
CASSRTEYYGYTF
TGCGCCAGCAGCCGGACAGAGTACTATGGCTACACCTTC
>TRBV5-1|TRBJ1-1|14|TRBD1|.
CASSLSQGDTEAFF
TGCGCCAGCAGCTTGTCCCAGGGGGACACTGAAGCTTTCTTT
>TRBV5-1|TRBJ2-3|16|.|.
CASSHGGGRGADTQYF
TGCGCCAGCAGCCATGGAGGGGGGAGGGGTGCAGATACGCAGTATTTT
>TRBV6-5|TRBJ1-5|14|TRBD1|few
CASRRTGTNQPQHF
TGTGCCAGCAGAAGGACAGGGACCAATCAGCCCCAGCATTTT